These 3 T cell receptor beta chains were sequenced from one sample in a study of blood T cell repertoires in COVID-19. Using immunoSEQ multiplex PCR, the repertoire was profiled, and TCRdb retains in-frame clones only, with some absent. The data hold about 380,000 clones, with 88% observed a single time. Material for sequencing was PBMCs or T cells enriched from blood (not recorded which). These receptor sequences come from a woman in her late teens or twenties who had recovered from COVID-19.

The chain is built from TRBV4-2 and TRBJ2-2; TRBD1 matches at 7 bases. The V and J ends lost 8 bases and 4 bases, in that order; junction bases with no gene match: 7. CDR3 length: 14 amino acids. The germline V gene encodes CDR1 LGHNA and CDR2 YNFKEQ. In DNA form, the CDR3 reads TGTGCCAGCCGGCGACAGGGTGGCACCGGGGAGCTGTTTTTT. Amino acid sequence: CASRRQGGTGELFF.

The chain links TRBV7-8 to TRBJ2-5; no clear D. The CDR3 runs 13 residues. The V and J ends lost 2 bases and 5 bases respectively, with 9 bases between them. The V gene's germline CDR1 is SGHVS and CDR2 FQNEAQ. The CDR3 loop is CASSLLKLETQYF. The CDR3, as DNA: TGTGCCAGCAGCTTACTGAAACTGGAGACCCAGTACTTC. The full variable domain, with the rest looked up from reference TRBV7-8 and TRBJ2-5, is GAGVSQSPRYKVAKRGQDVALRCDPISGHVSLFWYQQALGQGPEFLTYFQNEAQLDKSGLPSDRFFAERPEGSVSTLKIQRTQQEDSAVYLCASSLLKLETQYFGPGTRLLVL.

The chain recombines TRBV30 with TRBJ1-1; no clear D. The CDR3 sequence is 13 residues long. V shed 6 bases and J shed 3 bases, with 14 bases lying between them. From germline, CDR1 is GTSNPN and CDR2 SVGIG (reference sequence). Here the CDR3 reads CACPTGSDTEAFF. In DNA form, the CDR3 reads TGTGCCTGCCCGACGGGTTCGGACACTGAAGCTTTCTTT. The variable domain in full, with the rest retrieved from reference TRBV30 and TRBJ1-1, is SQTIHQWPATLVQPVGSPLSLECTVEGTSNPNLYWYRQAAGRGLQLLFYSVGIGQISSEVPQNLSASRPQDRQFILSSKKLLLSDSGFYLCACPTGSDTEAFFGQGTRLTVV.